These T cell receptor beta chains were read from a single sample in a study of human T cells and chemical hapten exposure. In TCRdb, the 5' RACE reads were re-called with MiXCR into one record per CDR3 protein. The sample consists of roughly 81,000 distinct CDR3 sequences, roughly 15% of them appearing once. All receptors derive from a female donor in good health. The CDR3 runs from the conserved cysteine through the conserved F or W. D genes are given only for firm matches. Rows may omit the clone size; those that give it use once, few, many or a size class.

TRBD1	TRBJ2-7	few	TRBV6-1	CARWQDRGPGEQYF	TGTGCCAGATGGCAGGACAGGGGGCCCGGGGAGCAGTACTTC
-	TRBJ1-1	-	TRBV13	CASSPTGGGGDTEAFF	TGTGCCAGCAGCCCCACCGGAGGGGGAGGTGACACTGAAGCTTTCTTT
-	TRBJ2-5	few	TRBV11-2	CASSSTGTQYF	TGTGCCAGCAGCTCTACAGGGACCCAGTACTTC
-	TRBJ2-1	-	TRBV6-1	CASMRNNEQFF	TGTGCCAGCATGAGAAACAATGAGCAGTTCTTC
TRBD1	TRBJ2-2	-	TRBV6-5	CASRTGVGELFF	TGTGCCAGCAGGACAGGGGTCGGGGAGCTGTTTTTT
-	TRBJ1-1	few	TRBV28	CASTTGLHMNTEAFF	TGTGCCAGCACAACAGGGTTGCACATGAACACTGAAGCTTTCTTT
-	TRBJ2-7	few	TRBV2	CASREAYEQYF	TGTGCCAGCAGGGAGGCCTACGAGCAGTACTTC
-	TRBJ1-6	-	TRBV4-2	CASSQDPTSGSPLHF	TGTGCCAGCAGCCAAGATCCGACATCGGGTTCACCCCTCCACTTT
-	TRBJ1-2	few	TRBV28	CASSFSGRLYGYTF	TGTGCCAGCAGTTTTTCCGGACGGCTCTATGGCTACACCTTC
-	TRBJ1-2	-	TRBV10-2	CASSATPQGNGYTF	TGCGCCAGCAGTGCGACCCCACAGGGCAATGGCTACACCTTC
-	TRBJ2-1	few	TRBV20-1	CSANVGSLDEQFF	TGCAGTGCTAATGTCGGTAGTTTGGATGAGCAGTTCTTC
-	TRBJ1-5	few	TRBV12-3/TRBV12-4	CASSFRGEGNQPQHF	TGTGCCAGCAGTTTCAGAGGGGAGGGCAATCAGCCCCAGCATTTT
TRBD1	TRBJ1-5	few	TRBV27	CASSYEGGTQPQHF	TGTGCCAGCAGTTACGAAGGGGGCACACAGCCCCAGCATTTT
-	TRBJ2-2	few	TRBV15	CATSRDQGSNTGELFF	TGTGCCACCAGCAGAGACCAGGGTTCGAACACCGGGGAGCTGTTTTTT